This entry concerns a single TCR beta chain. This sample was taken from a study of shared T cell receptors in the human thymus. TCRdb's copy holds only in-frame clones and misses some; the assay was immunoSEQ multiplex PCR. The table shows roughly 500,000 clones, with approximately 80% occurring only once. The germline V gene encodes CDR1 SGHDN and CDR2 FVKESK. The CDR3 has 15 residues. V was pared by 0 bases and J by 2 bases, with 4 bases of the junction left unmatched. These data are also associated with another study on human thymus T cells. According to that study: Healthy Finnish infants having corrective surgery for congenital heart defects served as donors. Thymic tissue was derived from resections collected during corrective heart surgery.

The chain has TRBV14 and TRBJ2-7, with 7 bases identical to TRBD2. This clonotype originated in a boy younger than two with a congenital heart defect. Sequencing was carried out using thymocytes. The CDR3 region is CASSQDRTSAYEQYF. In nucleotides, the CDR3 is TGTGCCAGCAGCCAAGACCGGACTAGTGCCTACGAGCAGTACTTC.